This note documents a single T cell receptor (beta chain) sequence. The data derive from a study of blood T cell repertoires in COVID-19. In the original workflow: Counts of nucleated cells, estimated from reference gene primer amplification, were obtained. This table comes from immunoSEQ multiplex PCR, and its TCRdb copy is limited to in-frame clones, with some not included. V, J and clone size reflect that table, while D and trimming were determined from the DNA. Of about 190,000 clones in the sample, around 80% were seen once. CDR3 length equals 16 residues. Germline V CDR1 and CDR2: SEHNR, FQNEAQ (reference sequence). V was pared by 8 bases and J by 0 bases, with 16 bases between.

The chain joins TRBV7-9 to TRBJ1-4; TRBD1 is a possible D gene (5 bases). The sample taken for sequencing was peripheral blood. The receptor was isolated from a woman aged 80 or older with active or convalescent COVID-19. As DNA, the CDR3 is TGTGCCAGCTTCAACAGGATTACTGCAACTAATGAAAAACTGTTTTTT. Translating it yields CASFNRITATNEKLFF.